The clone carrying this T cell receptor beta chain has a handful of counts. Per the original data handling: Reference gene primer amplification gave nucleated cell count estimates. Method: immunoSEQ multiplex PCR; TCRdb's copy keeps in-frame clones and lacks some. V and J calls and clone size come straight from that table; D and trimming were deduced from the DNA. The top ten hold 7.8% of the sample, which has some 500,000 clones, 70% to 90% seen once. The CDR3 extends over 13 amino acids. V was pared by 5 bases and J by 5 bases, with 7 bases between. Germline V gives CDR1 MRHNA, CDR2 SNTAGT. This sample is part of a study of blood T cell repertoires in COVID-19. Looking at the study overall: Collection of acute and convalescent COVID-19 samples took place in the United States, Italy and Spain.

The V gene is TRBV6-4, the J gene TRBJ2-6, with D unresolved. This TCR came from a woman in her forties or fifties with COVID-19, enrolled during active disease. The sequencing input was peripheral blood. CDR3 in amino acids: CASSPGRANVLTF. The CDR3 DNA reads TGTGCCAGCAGTCCTGGCCGGGCCAACGTCCTGACTTTC.